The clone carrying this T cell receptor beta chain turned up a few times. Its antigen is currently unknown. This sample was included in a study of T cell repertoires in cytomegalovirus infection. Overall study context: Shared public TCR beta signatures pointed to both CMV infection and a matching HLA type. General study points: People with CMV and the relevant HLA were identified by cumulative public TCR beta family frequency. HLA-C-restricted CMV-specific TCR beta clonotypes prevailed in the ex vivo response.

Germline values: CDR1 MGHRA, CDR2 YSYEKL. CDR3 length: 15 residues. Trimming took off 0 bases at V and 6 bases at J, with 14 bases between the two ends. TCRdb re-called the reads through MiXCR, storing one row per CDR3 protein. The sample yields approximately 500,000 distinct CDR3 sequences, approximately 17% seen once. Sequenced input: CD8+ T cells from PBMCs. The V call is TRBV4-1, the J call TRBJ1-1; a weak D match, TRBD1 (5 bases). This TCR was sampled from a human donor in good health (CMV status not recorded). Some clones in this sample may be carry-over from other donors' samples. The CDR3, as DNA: TGCGCCAGCAGCCAAGACTATTTGGGGACCGCTGAAGCTTTCTTT. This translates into CASSQDYLGTAEAFF.